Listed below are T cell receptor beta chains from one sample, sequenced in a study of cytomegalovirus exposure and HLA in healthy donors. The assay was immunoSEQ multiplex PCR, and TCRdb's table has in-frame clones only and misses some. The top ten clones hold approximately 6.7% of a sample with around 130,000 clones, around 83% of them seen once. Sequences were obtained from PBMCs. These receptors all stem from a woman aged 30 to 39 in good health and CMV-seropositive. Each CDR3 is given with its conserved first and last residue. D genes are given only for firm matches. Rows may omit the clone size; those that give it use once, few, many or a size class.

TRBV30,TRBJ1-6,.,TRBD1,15,CAWTSGQGPYSPLHF,TGTGCCTGGACCTCGGGACAGGGACCCTACTCACCCCTCCACTTT
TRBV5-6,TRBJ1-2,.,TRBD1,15,CASSFGPGGNYGYTF,TGTGCCAGCAGCTTCGGCCCAGGGGGAAACTATGGCTACACCTTC
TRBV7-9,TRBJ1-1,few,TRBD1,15,CASSSTGAENTEAFF,TGTGCCAGCAGCAGCACAGGGGCCGAGAACACTGAAGCTTTCTTT
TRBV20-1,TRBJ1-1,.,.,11,CSARQNTEAFF,TGCAGTGCTAGACAGAACACTGAAGCTTTCTTT
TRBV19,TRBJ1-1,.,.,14,CASRAGQKNTEAFF,TGTGCCAGTAGGGCTGGACAGAAGAACACTGAAGCTTTCTTT
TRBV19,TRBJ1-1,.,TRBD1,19,CASSDTPGQGARGNTEAFF,TGTGCCAGTAGTGATACCCCCGGACAGGGGGCGCGAGGGAACACTGAAGCTTTCTTT
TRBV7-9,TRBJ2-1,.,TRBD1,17,CASSSPTTGGSYNEQFF,TGTGCCAGCAGCTCCCCAACGACAGGGGGCAGCTACAATGAGCAGTTCTTC
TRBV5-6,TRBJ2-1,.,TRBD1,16,CASSTLGTGVYNEQFF,TGTGCCAGCAGCACCCTCGGGACAGGGGTTTACAATGAGCAGTTCTTC
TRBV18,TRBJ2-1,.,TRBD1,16,CASSPPSTGAYNEQFF,TGTGCCAGCTCACCACCAAGTACAGGGGCCTACAATGAGCAGTTCTTC
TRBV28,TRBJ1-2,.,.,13,CASSFQGLGSYTF,TGTGCCAGCAGTTTTCAGGGGCTAGGGAGCTACACCTTC